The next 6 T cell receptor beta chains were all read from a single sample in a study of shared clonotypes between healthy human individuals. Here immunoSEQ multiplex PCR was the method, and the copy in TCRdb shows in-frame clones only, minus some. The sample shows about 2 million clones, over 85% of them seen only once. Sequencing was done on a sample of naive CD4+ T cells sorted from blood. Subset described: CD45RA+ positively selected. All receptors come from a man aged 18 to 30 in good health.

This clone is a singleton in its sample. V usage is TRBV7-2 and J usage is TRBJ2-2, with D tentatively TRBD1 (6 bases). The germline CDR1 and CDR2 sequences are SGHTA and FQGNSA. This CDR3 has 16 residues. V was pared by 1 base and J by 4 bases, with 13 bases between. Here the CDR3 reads CASSLDQGLVTGELFF. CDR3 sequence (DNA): TGTGCCAGCAGCTTAGATCAGGGGTTGGTCACCGGGGAGCTGTTTTTT.

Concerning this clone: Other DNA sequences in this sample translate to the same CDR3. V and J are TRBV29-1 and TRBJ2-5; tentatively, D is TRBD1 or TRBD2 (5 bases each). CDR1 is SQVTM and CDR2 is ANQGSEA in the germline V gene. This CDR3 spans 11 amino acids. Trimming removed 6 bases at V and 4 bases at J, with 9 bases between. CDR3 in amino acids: CSVGDPETQYF. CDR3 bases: TGCAGCGTAGGGGACCCAGAGACCCAGTACTTC.

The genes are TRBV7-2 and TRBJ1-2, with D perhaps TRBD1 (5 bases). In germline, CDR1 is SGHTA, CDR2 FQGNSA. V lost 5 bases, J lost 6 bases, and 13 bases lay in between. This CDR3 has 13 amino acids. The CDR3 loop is CASSSPLGHGYTF. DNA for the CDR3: TGTGCCAGCAGCAGCCCATTGGGGCATGGCTACACCTTC.

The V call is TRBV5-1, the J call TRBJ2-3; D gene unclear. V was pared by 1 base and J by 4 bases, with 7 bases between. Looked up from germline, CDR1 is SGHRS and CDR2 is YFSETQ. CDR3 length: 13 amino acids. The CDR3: CASSLSWSDTQYF. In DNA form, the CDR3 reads TGCGCCAGCAGCTTGAGCTGGTCAGATACGCAGTATTTT.

DNA of the CDR3: TGTGCCAGCAGTTCGGGTTGGGATTACAATGAGCAGTTCTTC. It is translated as CASSSGWDYNEQFF. J is TRBJ2-1 and V is TRBV6-6; D ambiguous. The V and J ends lost 4 bases and 4 bases respectively, with 11 bases between them. The CDR3 runs to 14 residues. The germline V gene has CDR1 MNHNY and CDR2 SVGAGI (reference sequence).

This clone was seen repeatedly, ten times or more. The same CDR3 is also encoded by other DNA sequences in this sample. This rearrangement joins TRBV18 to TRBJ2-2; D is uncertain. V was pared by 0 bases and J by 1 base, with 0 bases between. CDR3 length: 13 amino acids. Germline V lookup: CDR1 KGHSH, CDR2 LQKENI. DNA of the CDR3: TGTGCCAGCTCACCACCGAACACCGGGGAGCTGTTTTTT. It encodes CASSPPNTGELFF.